Listed below are T cell receptor beta chains from one sample, sequenced in a study of blood T cell repertoires in COVID-19. The protocol was immunoSEQ multiplex PCR, while the TCRdb copy is restricted to in-frame clones and leaves out a portion. The repertoire consists of 98,000 or so clones, with 86% occurring once and the leading ten covering 10% to 15%. Sequencing was done on a sample of peripheral blood. The source is an older woman in a cohort sampled during active or convalescent COVID-19. Both conserved end residues are part of each CDR3. Fields, in order: D gene, clone size, J gene, V gene, CDR3 length, CDR3 protein, CDR3 DNA. D genes are given only for firm matches. Where a row states a size, it is once, few, many or the class of an expanded clone; other rows omit it.

D: TRBD1; size: once; J: TRBJ1-1; V: TRBV18; length: 13; CDR3: CASSARQGPELFF; DNA: TGTGCCAGCTCAGCCCGACAGGGCCCCGAGCTTTTCTTT
D: NA; size: NA; J: TRBJ1-5; V: TRBV10-3; length: 13; CDR3: CATIGGVNQPQHF; DNA: TGTGCCACCATTGGGGGGGTCAATCAGCCCCAGCATTTT
D: NA; size: NA; J: TRBJ2-7; V: TRBV28; length: 14; CDR3: CASSLGLANYEQYF; DNA: TGTGCCAGCAGTTTGGGACTGGCGAACTACGAGCAGTACTTC
D: TRBD2; size: NA; J: TRBJ2-4; V: TRBV3-1/TRBV3-2; length: 17; CDR3: CASSQDLARGGKNIQYF; DNA: TGTGCCAGCAGCCAAGATCTTGCGCGGGGGGGCAAAAACATTCAGTACTTC
D: NA; size: NA; J: TRBJ1-3; V: TRBV4-2; length: 16; CDR3: CASSQDQGYSGNTIYF; DNA: TGTGCCAGCAGCCAAGATCAGGGGTACTCTGGAAACACCATATATTTT
D: TRBD1; size: NA; J: TRBJ1-1; V: TRBV15; length: 15; CDR3: CATSTVDRANTEAFF; DNA: TGTGCCACCAGCACTGTAGACAGGGCGAACACTGAAGCTTTCTTT
D: NA; size: NA; J: TRBJ2-1; V: TRBV3-1/TRBV3-2; length: 13; CDR3: CASSQVSSNEQFF; DNA: TGTGCCAGCAGCCAAGTGTCTTCCAATGAGCAGTTCTTC
D: TRBD2; size: NA; J: TRBJ2-2; V: TRBV7-8; length: 15; CDR3: CASSSGTSRTGELFF; DNA: TGTGCCAGCAGCTCCGGGACTAGTCGCACCGGGGAGCTGTTTTTT
D: NA; size: NA; J: TRBJ1-1; V: TRBV28; length: 13; CDR3: CASSRRGNTEAFF; DNA: TGTGCCAGCAGTCGTCGAGGGAACACTGAAGCTTTCTTT
D: NA; size: NA; J: TRBJ1-5; V: TRBV10-2; length: 13; CDR3: CASSADSNQPQHF; DNA: TGCGCCAGCAGTGCAGATAGCAATCAGCCCCAGCATTTT
D: TRBD1; size: NA; J: TRBJ1-5; V: TRBV5-5; length: 15; CDR3: CASSFGTGDGQPQHF; DNA: TGTGCCAGCAGCTTCGGGACAGGGGATGGGCAGCCCCAGCATTTT
D: NA; size: NA; J: TRBJ1-1; V: TRBV25-1; length: 11; CDR3: CASSTHSEAFF; DNA: TGTGCCAGCAGCACACACAGTGAAGCTTTCTTT
D: NA; size: NA; J: TRBJ1-3; V: TRBV7-9; length: 17; CDR3: CASSSSPGVKAGNTIYF; DNA: TGTGCCAGCAGCTCCAGCCCAGGGGTAAAAGCTGGAAACACCATATATTTT
D: NA; size: few; J: TRBJ1-4; V: TRBV7-9; length: 12; CDR3: CASSPPLEKLFF; DNA: TGTGCCAGCAGCCCCCCCTTGGAAAAACTGTTTTTT
D: TRBD2; size: NA; J: TRBJ2-5; V: TRBV7-9; length: 15; CDR3: CASSLGAGGRETQYF; DNA: TGTGCCAGCAGCTTAGGAGCGGGGGGGCGAGAGACCCAGTACTTC
D: NA; size: once; J: TRBJ1-6; V: TRBV7-9; length: 14; CDR3: CASSFGGRGSPLHF; DNA: TGTGCCAGCAGCTTCGGGGGGCGCGGTTCACCCCTCCACTTT
D: NA; size: once; J: TRBJ1-3; V: TRBV10-3; length: 15; CDR3: CAIGRGGAEGNTIYF; DNA: TGTGCCATCGGTAGGGGGGGCGCGGAGGGAAACACCATATATTTT
D: NA; size: NA; J: TRBJ1-5; V: TRBV12-3/TRBV12-4; length: 12; CDR3: CASSLSDSPQHF; DNA: TGTGCCAGCAGTTTGTCGGACAGCCCCCAGCATTTT
D: TRBD1; size: once; J: TRBJ1-5; V: TRBV2; length: 15; CDR3: CASSPGQGSTQPQHF; DNA: TGTGCCAGCAGTCCGGGACAGGGGTCGACCCAGCCCCAGCATTTT
D: NA; size: NA; J: TRBJ2-7; V: TRBV5-6; length: 12; CDR3: CASSLRAYEQYF; DNA: TGTGCCAGCAGCCTCCGGGCCTACGAGCAGTACTTC
D: TRBD1; size: NA; J: TRBJ1-5; V: TRBV24-1; length: 16; CDR3: CATSDSQGLSNQPQHF; DNA: TGTGCCACCAGTGATTCACAGGGGTTAAGCAATCAGCCCCAGCATTTT
D: TRBD1; size: few; J: TRBJ2-1; V: TRBV6-4; length: 20; CDR3: CASSPPNRDRKTRRYNEQFF; DNA: TGTGCCAGCAGCCCACCAAACCGGGACAGGAAAACCCGTCGGTACAATGAGCAGTTCTTC
D: NA; size: NA; J: TRBJ2-2; V: TRBV6-5; length: 14; CDR3: CASSYAGFTGELFF; DNA: TGTGCCAGCAGTTACGCGGGATTTACCGGGGAGCTGTTTTTT
D: NA; size: NA; J: TRBJ1-5; V: TRBV19; length: 14; CDR3: CASREQGRGQPQHF; DNA: TGTGCCAGTAGGGAACAGGGAAGAGGTCAGCCCCAGCATTTT
D: NA; size: many; J: TRBJ2-1; V: TRBV6-5; length: 11; CDR3: CASTPDNEQFF; DNA: TGTGCCAGCACCCCAGACAATGAGCAGTTCTTC
D: TRBD2; size: NA; J: TRBJ2-2; V: TRBV28; length: 17; CDR3: CASRTPTGTSGTGELFF; DNA: TGTGCCAGCAGAACTCCTACCGGGACTAGCGGGACCGGGGAGCTGTTTTTT
D: TRBD1; size: few; J: TRBJ1-1; V: TRBV29-1; length: 14; CDR3: CSARDRGMNTEAFF; DNA: TGCAGCGCCCGGGACAGGGGGATGAACACTGAAGCTTTCTTT
D: TRBD1; size: NA; J: TRBJ2-7; V: TRBV5-1; length: 14; CDR3: CASSPRSGGREQYF; DNA: TGCGCCAGCAGCCCAAGGTCAGGGGGTCGCGAGCAGTACTTC
D: NA; size: NA; J: TRBJ1-4; V: TRBV18; length: 14; CDR3: CASSPPGSNEKLFF; DNA: TGTGCCAGCTCACCCCCAGGATCGAATGAAAAACTGTTTTTT
D: NA; size: NA; J: TRBJ2-1; V: TRBV7-9; length: 16; CDR3: CASSPDEGLRGDEQFF; DNA: TGTGCCAGCAGCCCCGACGAGGGCTTACGAGGCGATGAGCAGTTCTTC
D: NA; size: NA; J: TRBJ1-1; V: TRBV19; length: 15; CDR3: CASSTRAYMNTEAFF; DNA: TGTGCCAGTAGTACCAGGGCCTATATGAACACTGAAGCTTTCTTT
D: NA; size: NA; J: TRBJ1-1; V: TRBV5-1; length: 15; CDR3: CASSFVGGTDTEAFF; DNA: TGCGCCAGCAGCTTTGTTGGGGGGACGGACACTGAAGCTTTCTTT
D: TRBD2; size: NA; J: TRBJ2-3; V: TRBV6-4; length: 13; CDR3: CASSRTRADTQYF; DNA: TGTGCCAGCAGTAGGACTAGGGCAGATACGCAGTATTTT
D: NA; size: NA; J: TRBJ2-2; V: TRBV6-1; length: 14; CDR3: CASSEFATSGELFF; DNA: TGTGCCAGCAGTGAATTTGCCACATCCGGGGAGCTGTTTTTT
D: NA; size: NA; J: TRBJ2-2; V: TRBV3-1/TRBV3-2; length: 13; CDR3: CASRASNTGELFF; DNA: TGTGCCAGCAGAGCTTCGAACACCGGGGAGCTGTTTTTT
D: TRBD1; size: NA; J: TRBJ1-5; V: TRBV7-9; length: 18; CDR3: CASSRGAGGDISNQPQHF; DNA: TGTGCCAGCAGCCGCGGTGCAGGGGGCGATATTAGCAATCAGCCCCAGCATTTT
D: TRBD2; size: NA; J: TRBJ2-3; V: TRBV29-1; length: 16; CDR3: CSVRGTSSKRTDTQYF; DNA: TGCAGCGTTAGAGGGACTAGCTCCAAAAGGACAGATACGCAGTATTTT
D: NA; size: NA; J: TRBJ2-3; V: TRBV29-1; length: 14; CDR3: CSVQTVSDTDTQYF; DNA: TGCAGCGTTCAAACAGTATCCGACACAGATACGCAGTATTTT
D: NA; size: NA; J: TRBJ2-7; V: TRBV5-1; length: 15; CDR3: CASSLESRLTYEQYF; DNA: TGCGCCAGCAGCTTGGAGTCTCGGTTAACCTACGAGCAGTACTTC
D: NA; size: NA; J: TRBJ1-3; V: TRBV4-1; length: 16; CDR3: CASSQGLRQGGNTIYF; DNA: TGCGCCAGCAGCCAAGGATTAAGGCAGGGCGGAAACACCATATATTTT
D: NA; size: NA; J: TRBJ2-3; V: TRBV5-1; length: 15; CDR3: CASSLGLVEADTQYF; DNA: TGCGCCAGCAGCTTGGGACTAGTTGAGGCAGATACGCAGTATTTT
D: TRBD1; size: NA; J: TRBJ2-3; V: TRBV24-1; length: 15; CDR3: CATSDRQGATDTQYF; DNA: TGTGCCACCAGTGATAGGCAGGGGGCCACAGATACGCAGTATTTT
D: NA; size: once; J: TRBJ2-1; V: TRBV24-1; length: 15; CDR3: CATSDLPPRHNEQFF; DNA: TGTGCCACCAGTGATTTGCCCCCCCGTCACAATGAGCAGTTCTTC
D: NA; size: NA; J: TRBJ1-5; V: TRBV24-1; length: 15; CDR3: CATSDAQGGNQPQHF; DNA: TGTGCCACCAGTGATGCGCAGGGTGGCAATCAGCCCCAGCATTTT
D: NA; size: NA; J: TRBJ1-1; V: TRBV6-2/TRBV6-3; length: 16; CDR3: CASSYEAPGGNTEAFF; DNA: TGTGCCAGCAGTTACGAGGCGCCGGGGGGGAACACTGAAGCTTTCTTT
D: TRBD2; size: NA; J: TRBJ2-1; V: TRBV24-1; length: 14; CDR3: CATSVAGPRNEQFF; DNA: TGTGCCACCAGTGTAGCGGGTCCGCGCAATGAGCAGTTCTTC
D: NA; size: NA; J: TRBJ2-6; V: TRBV29-1; length: 15; CDR3: CSVEVQNSGANVLTF; DNA: TGCAGCGTTGAAGTACAGAACTCTGGGGCCAACGTCCTGACTTTC
D: NA; size: NA; J: TRBJ1-2; V: TRBV7-8; length: 13; CDR3: CASSPREDSGYTF; DNA: TGTGCCAGCAGCCCGAGGGAGGATAGTGGCTACACCTTC
D: TRBD2; size: NA; J: TRBJ2-1; V: TRBV7-7; length: 16; CDR3: CASSLAASGGYNEQFF; DNA: TGTGCTAGCAGCTTAGCGGCTAGCGGGGGATACAATGAGCAGTTCTTC
D: TRBD2; size: NA; J: TRBJ2-1; V: TRBV2; length: 13; CDR3: CASTRDYDNEQFF; DNA: TGTGCCAGCACACGGGACTACGACAATGAGCAGTTCTTC